The clone carrying this T cell receptor beta chain has only a few counts. Its target is unknown. This specimen belongs to a study of T-cell memory formation after mild COVID-19. The germline V gene encodes CDR1 MNHEY and CDR2 SVGAGI. V lost 6 bases and J 8 bases, leaving 9 bases between the germline ends. The CDR3 covers 11 residues. Constant-segment primers were used for 5'RACE, and the resulting TCR alpha and TCR beta cDNA libraries carried sample barcodes and UMIs. Each CDR3 protein is one row after TCRdb ran MiXCR on the 5' RACE reads. The sample contains under 300,000 distinct CDR3 sequences, approximately 8.4% of which appear only once. Study-wide results and limits: Day 15 to 85 contractors were CD4/CD8 balanced; later expanders leaned CD4+. Within pre-infection memory, some responding clones were found, suggesting cross-reactive memory joined.

Source material: PBMCs or a T cell subset sorted from them (not recorded which). The receptor was isolated from a man younger than 35 who had mild COVID-19 (a few samples of this study predate the infection). Cell type and time point are not known. The rearrangement uses TRBV6-5 and TRBJ2-3; no definite D call. The CDR3 DNA follows: TGTGCCAGCAGCCATGCTACTACGCAGTATTTT. Residues: CASSHATTQYF.